A selection of T cell receptor beta chains follows, all from one sample in a study of memory CD4+ T cells and cytomegalovirus serostatus. The repertoire was sequenced with immunoSEQ multiplex PCR; TCRdb's copy has only in-frame clones and lacks some. The sample lists under 55,000 clones; around 83% were seen once. Sequenced: memory CD4+ T cells from blood. These receptor sequences come from an adult in good health and CMV-seropositive. CDR3s include the opening cysteine and the closing phenylalanine or tryptophan. The order of the fields is D gene, V gene, J gene, CDR3 protein. A D gene is named only where the DNA matches it firmly.

TRBD1,TRBV6-5,TRBJ2-1,CASSYSGTANNEQFF
-,TRBV12-5,TRBJ1-5,CASGLGESRIHQPQHF
TRBD1,TRBV10-3,TRBJ2-2,CAISGATGAGTGELFF
-,TRBV28,TRBJ2-7,CASSLFVSVHSYEQYF
-,TRBV4-2,TRBJ1-4,CASSLRGATNEKLFF
TRBD1,TRBV28,TRBJ2-2,CASRNRGNTGELFF
-,TRBV7-2,TRBJ2-5,CASTQGGRETQYF
TRBD2,TRBV6-4,TRBJ2-7,CAPRVGGFYEQYF
TRBD1,TRBV5-1,TRBJ2-1,CASSLGGTGYNEQFF
-,TRBV6-1,TRBJ2-1,CASSEVVVFPYNEQFF
-,TRBV4-1,TRBJ1-4,CASSALGETTNEKLFF
-,TRBV25-1,TRBJ2-6,CASSSSSGANVLTF
-,TRBV19,TRBJ2-1,CASGQWDEQFF
TRBD2,TRBV29-1,TRBJ2-1,CSVREGPLEQFF
-,TRBV7-9,TRBJ1-2,CASSPSSSLGPGYTF
TRBD1,TRBV6-6,TRBJ2-7,CASSLGQRYEQYF
TRBD2,TRBV9,TRBJ2-1,CASSAGGAMANEQFF
TRBD2,TRBV7-8,TRBJ2-1,CASSPQLAGGGEQFF
-,TRBV5-6,TRBJ1-3,CASSRTVGNTIYF
-,TRBV5-1,TRBJ2-7,CASSLGNRNYEQYF
-,TRBV10-3,TRBJ2-7,CAISESTKPGAIKYEQYF
-,TRBV9,TRBJ1-2,CASRDLDSFGIYGYTF
-,TRBV9,TRBJ1-3,CASSAQGMSSGNTIYF
TRBD2,TRBV11-1,TRBJ2-7,CASSGLAGGRYEQYF
TRBD1,TRBV2,TRBJ1-4,CASSRDRGPNEKLFF
-,TRBV30,TRBJ2-7,CAWRQNSYEQYF
-,TRBV2,TRBJ2-1,CASSRTPYSEQFF
-,TRBV30,TRBJ1-2,CAWRPNRVRNGYTF
-,TRBV7-9,TRBJ2-6,CASTSRVAGANVLTF
-,TRBV6-6,TRBJ1-2,CASCLQNYGYTF
TRBD1,TRBV7-8,TRBJ1-4,CASSGMGQGVNEKLFF
-,TRBV4-3,TRBJ1-4,CASSQSLGDTYNEKLFF
-,TRBV4-2,TRBJ2-3,CASSPGSRDTQYF
-,TRBV6-5,TRBJ2-2,CASSSRWNTGELFF
-,TRBV2,TRBJ2-7,CASSRGVYEQYF
-,TRBV5-6,TRBJ1-5,CASSLLVAGSQPQHF
TRBD1,TRBV4-2,TRBJ1-3,CASSQVGRTGEGNTIYF
TRBD2,TRBV4-1,TRBJ2-1,CASSHPSGSFYEQFF
-,TRBV2,TRBJ2-2,CASRLGQRGTGELFF
TRBD1,TRBV5-1,TRBJ2-3,CASSSLNRGMNTDTQYF
TRBD2,TRBV4-1,TRBJ2-3,CASSFGGARDTQYF
-,TRBV5-1,TRBJ2-5,CASSMGPEGQETQYF
TRBD2,TRBV2,TRBJ2-7,CASSSGPGTSRREQYF
TRBD1,TRBV19,TRBJ2-1,CASTMQGVGSGEQFF
-,TRBV11-1,TRBJ2-2,CASSFNGQGLYTGELFF
-,TRBV2,TRBJ2-2,CASNQANTGELFF
TRBD2,TRBV2,TRBJ2-1,CARQKSGLRPDNGQFF
TRBD2,TRBV7-8,TRBJ2-7,CASSNPAALADSWEQYF
-,TRBV5-4,TRBJ2-7,CASSKENVDEQYF
TRBD1,TRBV14,TRBJ1-1,CASSLQGRTEAFF